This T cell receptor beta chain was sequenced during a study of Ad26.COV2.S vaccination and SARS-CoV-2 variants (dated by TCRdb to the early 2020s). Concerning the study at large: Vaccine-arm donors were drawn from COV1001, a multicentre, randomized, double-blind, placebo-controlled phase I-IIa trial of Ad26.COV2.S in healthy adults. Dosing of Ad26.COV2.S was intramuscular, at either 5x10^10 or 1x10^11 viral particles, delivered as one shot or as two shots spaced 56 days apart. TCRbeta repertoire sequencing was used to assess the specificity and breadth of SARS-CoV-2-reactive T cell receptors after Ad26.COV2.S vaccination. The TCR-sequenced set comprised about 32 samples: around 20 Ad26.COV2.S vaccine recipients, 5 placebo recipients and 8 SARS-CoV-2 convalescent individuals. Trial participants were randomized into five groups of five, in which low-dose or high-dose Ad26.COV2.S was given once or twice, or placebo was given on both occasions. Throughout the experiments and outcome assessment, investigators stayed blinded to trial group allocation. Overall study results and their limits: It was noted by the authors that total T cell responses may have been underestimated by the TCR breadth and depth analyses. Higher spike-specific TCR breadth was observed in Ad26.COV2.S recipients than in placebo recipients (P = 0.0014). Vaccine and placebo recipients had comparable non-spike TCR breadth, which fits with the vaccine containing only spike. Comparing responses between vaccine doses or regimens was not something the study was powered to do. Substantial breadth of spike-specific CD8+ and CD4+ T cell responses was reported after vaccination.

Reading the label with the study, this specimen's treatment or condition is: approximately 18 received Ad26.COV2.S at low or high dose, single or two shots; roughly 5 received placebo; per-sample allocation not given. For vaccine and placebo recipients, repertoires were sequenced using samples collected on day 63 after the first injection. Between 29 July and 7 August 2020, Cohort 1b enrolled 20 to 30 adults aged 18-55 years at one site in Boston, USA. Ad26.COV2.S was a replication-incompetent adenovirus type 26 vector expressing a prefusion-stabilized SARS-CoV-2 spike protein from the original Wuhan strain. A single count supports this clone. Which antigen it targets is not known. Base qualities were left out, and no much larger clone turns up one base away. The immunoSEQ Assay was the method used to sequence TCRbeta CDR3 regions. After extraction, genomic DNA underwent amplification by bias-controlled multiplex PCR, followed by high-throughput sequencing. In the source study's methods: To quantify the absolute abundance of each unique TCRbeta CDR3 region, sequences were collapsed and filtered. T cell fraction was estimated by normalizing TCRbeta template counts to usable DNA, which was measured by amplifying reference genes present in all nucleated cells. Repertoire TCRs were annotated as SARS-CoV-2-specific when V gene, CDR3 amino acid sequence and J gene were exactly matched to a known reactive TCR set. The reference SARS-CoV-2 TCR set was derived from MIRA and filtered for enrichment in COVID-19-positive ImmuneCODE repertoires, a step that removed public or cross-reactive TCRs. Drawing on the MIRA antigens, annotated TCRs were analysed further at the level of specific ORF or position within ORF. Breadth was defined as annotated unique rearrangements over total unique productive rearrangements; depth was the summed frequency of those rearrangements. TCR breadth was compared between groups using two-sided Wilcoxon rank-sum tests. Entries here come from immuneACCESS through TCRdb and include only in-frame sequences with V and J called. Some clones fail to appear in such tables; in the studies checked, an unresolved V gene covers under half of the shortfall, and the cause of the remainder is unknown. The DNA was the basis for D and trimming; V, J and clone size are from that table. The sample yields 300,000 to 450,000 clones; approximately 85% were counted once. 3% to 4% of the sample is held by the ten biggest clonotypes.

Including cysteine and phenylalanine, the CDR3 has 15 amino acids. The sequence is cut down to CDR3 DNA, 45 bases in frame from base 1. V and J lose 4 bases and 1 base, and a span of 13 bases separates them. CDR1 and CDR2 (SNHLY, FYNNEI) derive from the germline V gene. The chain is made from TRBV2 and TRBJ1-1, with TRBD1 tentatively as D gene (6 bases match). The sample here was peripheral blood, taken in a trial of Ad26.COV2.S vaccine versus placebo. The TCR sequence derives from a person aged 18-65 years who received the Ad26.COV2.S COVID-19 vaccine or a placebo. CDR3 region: CASSGDQGRNTEAFF. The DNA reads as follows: TGTGCCAGCAGTGGGGATCAGGGGCGGAACACTGAAGCTTTCTTT. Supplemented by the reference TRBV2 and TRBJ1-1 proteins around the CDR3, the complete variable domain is EPEVTQTPSHQVTQMGQEVILRCVPISNHLYFYWYRQILGQKVEFLVSFYNNEISEKSEIFDDQFSVERPDGSNFTLKIRSTKLEDSAMYFCASSGDQGRNTEAFFGQGTRLTVV.